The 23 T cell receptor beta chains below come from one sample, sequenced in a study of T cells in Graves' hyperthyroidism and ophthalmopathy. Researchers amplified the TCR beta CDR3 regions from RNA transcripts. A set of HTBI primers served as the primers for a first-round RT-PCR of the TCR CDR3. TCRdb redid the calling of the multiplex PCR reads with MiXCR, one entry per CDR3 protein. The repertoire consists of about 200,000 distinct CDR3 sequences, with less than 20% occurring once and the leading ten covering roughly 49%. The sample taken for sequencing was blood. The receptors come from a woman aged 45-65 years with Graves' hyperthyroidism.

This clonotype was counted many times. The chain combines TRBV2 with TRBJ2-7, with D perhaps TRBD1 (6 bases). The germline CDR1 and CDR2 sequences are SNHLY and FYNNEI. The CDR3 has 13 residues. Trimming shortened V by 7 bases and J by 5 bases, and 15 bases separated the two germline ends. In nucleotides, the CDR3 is TGTGCCAGCAACGAACAGGGTCGTCACGAGCAGTACTTC. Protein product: CASNEQGRHEQYF.

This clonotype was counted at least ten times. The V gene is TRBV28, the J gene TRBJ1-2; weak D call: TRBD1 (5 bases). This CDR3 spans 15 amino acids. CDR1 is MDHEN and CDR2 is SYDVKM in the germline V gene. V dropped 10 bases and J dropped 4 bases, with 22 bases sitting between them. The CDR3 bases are TGTGCCACCAACCGGGGGTGGGGGGGTGTCTATGGCTACACCTTC. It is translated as CATNRGWGGVYGYTF.

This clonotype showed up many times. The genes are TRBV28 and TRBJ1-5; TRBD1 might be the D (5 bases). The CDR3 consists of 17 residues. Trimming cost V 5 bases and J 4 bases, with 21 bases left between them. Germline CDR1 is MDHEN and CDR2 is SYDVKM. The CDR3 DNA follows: TGTGCCAGCAGTCGAGAAATCGACAGCGCGAGTAATCAGCCCCAGCATTTT. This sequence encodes CASSREIDSASNQPQHF.

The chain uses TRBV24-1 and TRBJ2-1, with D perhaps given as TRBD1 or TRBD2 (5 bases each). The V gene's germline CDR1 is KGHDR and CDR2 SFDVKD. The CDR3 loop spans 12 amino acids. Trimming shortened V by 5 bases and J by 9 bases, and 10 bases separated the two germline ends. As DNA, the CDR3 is TGTGCCACCAGTGGGGGGATGGGTGAGCAGTTCTTC. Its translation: CATSGGMGEQFF.

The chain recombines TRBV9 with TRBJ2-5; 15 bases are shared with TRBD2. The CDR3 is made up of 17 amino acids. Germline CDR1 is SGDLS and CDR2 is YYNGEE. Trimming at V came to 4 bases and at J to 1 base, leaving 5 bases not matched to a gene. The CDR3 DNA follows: TGTGCCAGCAGCATTGGGACTAGCGGGAGGTTCCAAGAGACCCAGTACTTC. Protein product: CASSIGTSGRFQETQYF.

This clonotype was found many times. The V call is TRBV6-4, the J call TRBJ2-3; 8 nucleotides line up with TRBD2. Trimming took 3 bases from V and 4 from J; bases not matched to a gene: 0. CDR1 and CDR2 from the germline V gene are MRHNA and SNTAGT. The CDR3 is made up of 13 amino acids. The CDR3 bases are TGTGCCAGCAGTGAGCGGGAGGCAGATACGCAGTATTTT. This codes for CASSEREADTQYF.

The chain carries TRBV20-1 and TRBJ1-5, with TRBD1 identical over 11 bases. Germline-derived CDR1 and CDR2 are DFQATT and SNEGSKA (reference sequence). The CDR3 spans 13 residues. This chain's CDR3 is CSTGTGGSQPQHF. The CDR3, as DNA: TGCAGCACCGGGACAGGGGGAAGTCAGCCCCAGCATTTT.

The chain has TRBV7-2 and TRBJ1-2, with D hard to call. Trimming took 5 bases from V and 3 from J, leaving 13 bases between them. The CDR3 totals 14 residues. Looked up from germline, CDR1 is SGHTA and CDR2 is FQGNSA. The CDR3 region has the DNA TGTGCCAGCAGCACACAGCCGGGCTACTATGGCTACACCTTC. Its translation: CASSTQPGYYGYTF.

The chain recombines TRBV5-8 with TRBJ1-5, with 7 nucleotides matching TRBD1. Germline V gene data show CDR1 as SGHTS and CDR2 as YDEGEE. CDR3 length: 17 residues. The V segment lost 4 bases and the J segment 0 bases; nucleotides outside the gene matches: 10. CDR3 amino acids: CASSPSQGVYSNQPQHF. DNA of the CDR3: TGTGCCAGCAGCCCATCCCAGGGGGTCTATAGCAATCAGCCCCAGCATTTT.

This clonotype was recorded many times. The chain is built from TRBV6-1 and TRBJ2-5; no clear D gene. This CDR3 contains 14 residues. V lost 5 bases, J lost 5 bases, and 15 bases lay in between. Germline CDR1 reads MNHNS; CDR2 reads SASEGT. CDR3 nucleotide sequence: TGTGCCAGCAGTATACGTTTAGATCCGGAGACCCAGTACTTC. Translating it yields CASSIRLDPETQYF.

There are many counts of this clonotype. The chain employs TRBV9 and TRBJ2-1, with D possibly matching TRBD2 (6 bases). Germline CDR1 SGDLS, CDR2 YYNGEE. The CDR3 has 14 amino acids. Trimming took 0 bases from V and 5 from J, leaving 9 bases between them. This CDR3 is CASSVGLGDNEQFF. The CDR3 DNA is TGTGCCAGCAGCGTAGGACTAGGCGACAATGAGCAGTTCTTC.

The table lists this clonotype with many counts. The CDR3 sequence: CASSLEWVGEQFF. CDR3 nucleotides: TGTGCCAGCAGCTTAGAGTGGGTCGGTGAGCAGTTCTTC. The rearrangement links TRBV11-2 to TRBJ2-1; D remains ambiguous. V was pared by 0 bases and J by 9 bases, with 9 bases between. The CDR3 loop spans 13 amino acids. Germline V gene data show CDR1 as SGHAT and CDR2 as FQNNGV.

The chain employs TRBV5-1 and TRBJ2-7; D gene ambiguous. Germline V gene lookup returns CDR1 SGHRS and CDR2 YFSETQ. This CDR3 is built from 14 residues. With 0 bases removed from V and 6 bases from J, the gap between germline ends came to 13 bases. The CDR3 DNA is TGCGCCAGCAGCTTGGGCGATAAGGGATCCGAGCAGTACTTC. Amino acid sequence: CASSLGDKGSEQYF.

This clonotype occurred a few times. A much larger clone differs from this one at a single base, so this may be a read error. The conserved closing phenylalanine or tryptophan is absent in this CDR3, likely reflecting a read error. CDR3 amino acids: CASSPPWDVNTEAFV. The CDR3 bases are TGTGCCAGCTCACCGCCCTGGGACGTCAACACTGAAGCTTTCGTT. The chain employs TRBV18 and TRBJ1-1; D is perhaps TRBD1 (5 bases). CDR1 and CDR2 from the germline V gene are KGHSH and LQKENI. CDR3 length: 15 amino acids. Trimming left V 3 bases short and J 2 bases short, with 13 bases between.

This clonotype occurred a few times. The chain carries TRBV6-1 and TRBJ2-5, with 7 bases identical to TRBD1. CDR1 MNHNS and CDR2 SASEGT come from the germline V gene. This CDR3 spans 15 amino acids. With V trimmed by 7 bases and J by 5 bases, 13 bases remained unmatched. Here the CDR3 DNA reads TGTGCCAGCACCCTGGTAGCAGGGGGTAGTGAGACCCAGTACTTC. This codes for CASTLVAGGSETQYF.

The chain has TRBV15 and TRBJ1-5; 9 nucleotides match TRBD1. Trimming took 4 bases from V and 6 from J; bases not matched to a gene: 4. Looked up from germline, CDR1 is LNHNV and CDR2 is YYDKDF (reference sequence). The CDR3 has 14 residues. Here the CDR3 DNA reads TGTGCCACCAGCAATAACAGGGGGCGTCAGCCCCAGCATTTT. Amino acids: CATSNNRGRQPQHF. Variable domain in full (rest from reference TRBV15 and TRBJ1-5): DAMVIQNPRYQVTQFGKPVTLSCSQTLNHNVMYWYQQKSSQAPKLLFHYYDKDFNNEADTPDNFQSRRPNTSFCFLDIRSPGLGDTAMYLCATSNNRGRQPQHFGDGTRLSIL.

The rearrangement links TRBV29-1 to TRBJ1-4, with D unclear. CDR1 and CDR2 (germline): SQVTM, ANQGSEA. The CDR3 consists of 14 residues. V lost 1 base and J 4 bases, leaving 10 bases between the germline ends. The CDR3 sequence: CSVEALGVNEKLFF. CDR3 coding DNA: TGCAGCGTTGAAGCGCTTGGGGTTAATGAAAAACTGTTTTTT.

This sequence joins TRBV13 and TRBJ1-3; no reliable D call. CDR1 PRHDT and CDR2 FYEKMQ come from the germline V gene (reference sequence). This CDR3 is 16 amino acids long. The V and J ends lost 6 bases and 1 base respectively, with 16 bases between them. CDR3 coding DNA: TGTGCCAGCAGTTCGACCGGGTTTGGTTCTGGAAACACCATATATTTT. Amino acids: CASSSTGFGSGNTIYF.

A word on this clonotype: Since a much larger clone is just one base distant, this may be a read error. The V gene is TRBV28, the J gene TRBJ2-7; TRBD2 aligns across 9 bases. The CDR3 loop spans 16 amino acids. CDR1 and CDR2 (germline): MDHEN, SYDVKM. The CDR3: CTSSFLASGMIYEQYF. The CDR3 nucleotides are TGTACCAGCAGTTTTTTGGCTAGCGGGATGATCTACGAGCAGTACTTC.

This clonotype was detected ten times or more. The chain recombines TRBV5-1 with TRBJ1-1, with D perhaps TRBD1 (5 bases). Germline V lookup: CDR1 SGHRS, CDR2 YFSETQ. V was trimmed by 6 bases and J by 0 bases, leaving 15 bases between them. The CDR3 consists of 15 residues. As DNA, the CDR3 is TGCGCCAGCATTCTGGACCCGGGACTGAACACTGAAGCTTTCTTT. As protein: CASILDPGLNTEAFF.

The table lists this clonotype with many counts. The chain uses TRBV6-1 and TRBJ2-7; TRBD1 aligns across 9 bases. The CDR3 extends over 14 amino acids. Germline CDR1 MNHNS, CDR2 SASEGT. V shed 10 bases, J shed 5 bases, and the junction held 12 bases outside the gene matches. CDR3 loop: CATRVGTGRDEQYF. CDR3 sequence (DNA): TGTGCCACGAGGGTCGGGACAGGGCGCGACGAGCAGTACTTC.

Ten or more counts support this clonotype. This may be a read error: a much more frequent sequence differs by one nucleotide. CDR3 nucleotides: TGTGCCAACAGCTTCCGGGACTTCTCAGATACGCAGTATTTT. Its translation is CANSFRDFSDTQYF. The chain joins TRBV7-8 to TRBJ2-3; D is possibly TRBD2 (6 bases). CDR1 and CDR2 from the germline V gene are SGHVS and FQNEAQ. This CDR3 is built from 14 residues.

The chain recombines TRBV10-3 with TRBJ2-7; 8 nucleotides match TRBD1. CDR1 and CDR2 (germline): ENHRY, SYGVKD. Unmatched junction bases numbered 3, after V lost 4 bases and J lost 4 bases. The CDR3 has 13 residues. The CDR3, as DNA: TGTGCCATCAGTGTGGGGACAGGATACGAGCAGTACTTC. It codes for CAISVGTGYEQYF.